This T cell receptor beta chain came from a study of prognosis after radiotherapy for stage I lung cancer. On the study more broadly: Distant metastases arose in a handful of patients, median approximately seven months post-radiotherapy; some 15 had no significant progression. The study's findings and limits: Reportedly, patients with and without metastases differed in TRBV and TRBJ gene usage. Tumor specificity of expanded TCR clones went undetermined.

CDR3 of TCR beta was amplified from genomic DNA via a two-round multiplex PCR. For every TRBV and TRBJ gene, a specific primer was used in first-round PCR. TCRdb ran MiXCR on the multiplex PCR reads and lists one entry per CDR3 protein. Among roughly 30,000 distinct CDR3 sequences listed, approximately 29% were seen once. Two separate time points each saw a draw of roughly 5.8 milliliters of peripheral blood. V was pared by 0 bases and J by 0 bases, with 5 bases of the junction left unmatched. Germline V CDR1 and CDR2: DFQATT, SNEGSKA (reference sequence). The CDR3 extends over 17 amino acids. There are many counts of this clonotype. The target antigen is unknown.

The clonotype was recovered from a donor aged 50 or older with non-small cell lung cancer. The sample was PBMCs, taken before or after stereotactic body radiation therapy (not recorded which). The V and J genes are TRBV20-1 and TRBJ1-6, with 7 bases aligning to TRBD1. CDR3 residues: CSARDQDRSSYNSPLHF. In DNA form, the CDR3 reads TGCAGTGCTAGAGATCAGGACAGGAGCTCCTATAATTCACCCCTCCACTTT.